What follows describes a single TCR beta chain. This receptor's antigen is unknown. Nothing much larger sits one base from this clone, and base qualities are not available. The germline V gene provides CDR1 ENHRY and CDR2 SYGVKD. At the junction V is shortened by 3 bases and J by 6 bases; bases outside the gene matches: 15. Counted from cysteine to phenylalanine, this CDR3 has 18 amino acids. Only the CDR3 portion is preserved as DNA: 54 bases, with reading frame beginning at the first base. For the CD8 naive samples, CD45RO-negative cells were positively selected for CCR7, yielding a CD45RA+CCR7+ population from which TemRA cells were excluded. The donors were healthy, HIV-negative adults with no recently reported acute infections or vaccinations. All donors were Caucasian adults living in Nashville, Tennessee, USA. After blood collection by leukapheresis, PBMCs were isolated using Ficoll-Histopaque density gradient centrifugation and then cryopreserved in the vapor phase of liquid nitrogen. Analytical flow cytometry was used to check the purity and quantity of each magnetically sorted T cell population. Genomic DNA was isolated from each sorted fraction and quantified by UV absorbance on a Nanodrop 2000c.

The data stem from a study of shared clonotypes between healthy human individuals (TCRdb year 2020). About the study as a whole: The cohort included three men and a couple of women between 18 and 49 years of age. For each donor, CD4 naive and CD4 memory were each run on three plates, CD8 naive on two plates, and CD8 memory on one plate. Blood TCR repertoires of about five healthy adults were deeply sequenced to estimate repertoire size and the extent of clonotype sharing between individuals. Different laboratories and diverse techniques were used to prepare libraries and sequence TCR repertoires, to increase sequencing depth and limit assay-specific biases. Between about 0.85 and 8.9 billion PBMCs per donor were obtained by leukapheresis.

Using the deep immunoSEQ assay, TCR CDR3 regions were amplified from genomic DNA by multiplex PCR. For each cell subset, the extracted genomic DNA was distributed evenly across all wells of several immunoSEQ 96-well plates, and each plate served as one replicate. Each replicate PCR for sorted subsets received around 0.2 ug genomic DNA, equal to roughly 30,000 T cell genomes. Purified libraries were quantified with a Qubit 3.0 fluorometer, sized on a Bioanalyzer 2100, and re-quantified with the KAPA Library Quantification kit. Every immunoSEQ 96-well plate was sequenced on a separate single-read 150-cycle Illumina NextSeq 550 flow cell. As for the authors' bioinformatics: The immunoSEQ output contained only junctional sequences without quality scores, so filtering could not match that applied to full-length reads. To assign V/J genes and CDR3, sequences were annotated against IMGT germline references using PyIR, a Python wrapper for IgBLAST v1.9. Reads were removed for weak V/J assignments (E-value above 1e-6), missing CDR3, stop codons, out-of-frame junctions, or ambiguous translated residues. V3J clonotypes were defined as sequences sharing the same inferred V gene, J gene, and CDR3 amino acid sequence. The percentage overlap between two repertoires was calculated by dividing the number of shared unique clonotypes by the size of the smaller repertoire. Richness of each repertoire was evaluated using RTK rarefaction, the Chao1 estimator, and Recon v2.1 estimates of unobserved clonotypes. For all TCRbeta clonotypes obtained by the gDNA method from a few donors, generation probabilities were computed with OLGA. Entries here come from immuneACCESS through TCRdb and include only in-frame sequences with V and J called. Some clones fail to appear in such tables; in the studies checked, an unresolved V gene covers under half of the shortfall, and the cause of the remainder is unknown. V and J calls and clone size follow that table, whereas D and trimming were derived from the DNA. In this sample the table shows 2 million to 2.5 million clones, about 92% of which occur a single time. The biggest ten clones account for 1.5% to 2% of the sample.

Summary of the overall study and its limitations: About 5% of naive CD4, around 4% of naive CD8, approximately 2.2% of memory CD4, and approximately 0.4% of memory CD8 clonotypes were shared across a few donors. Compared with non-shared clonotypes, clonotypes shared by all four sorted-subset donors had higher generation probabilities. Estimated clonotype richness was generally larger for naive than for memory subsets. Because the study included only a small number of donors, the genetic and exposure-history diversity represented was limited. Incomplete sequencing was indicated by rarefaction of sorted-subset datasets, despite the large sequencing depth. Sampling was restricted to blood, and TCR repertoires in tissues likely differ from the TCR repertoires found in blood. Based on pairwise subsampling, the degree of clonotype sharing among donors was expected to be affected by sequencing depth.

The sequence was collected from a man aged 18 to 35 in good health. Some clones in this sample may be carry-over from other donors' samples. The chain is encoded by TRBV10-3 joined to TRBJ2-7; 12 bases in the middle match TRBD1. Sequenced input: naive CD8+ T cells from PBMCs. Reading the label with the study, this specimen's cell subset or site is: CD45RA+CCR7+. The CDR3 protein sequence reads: CAISDPGQGARGSIEQYF. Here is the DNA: TGTGCCATCAGTGATCCGGGACAGGGGGCTCGGGGTAGTATCGAGCAGTACTTC.